This TCR beta chain was retrieved from a study of blood T cell repertoires in COVID-19. TCRdb keeps only in-frame clones here, not all; method: immunoSEQ multiplex PCR. The table shows 150,000 to 200,000 clones, with about four fifths occurring only once. During active infection, Seattle patients enrolled and were then monitored through disease. Germline CDR1 reads MDHEN; CDR2 reads SYDVKM. The CDR3 contains 19 residues. The junction had 11 bases not matched to a gene; V was cut back by 5 bases and J by 2 bases. The sample was peripheral blood. The chain combines TRBV28 with TRBJ2-1, with 14 bases that match TRBD2. The sequence was obtained from a woman aged 65 to 85 with COVID-19, enrolled during active disease. The CDR3 sequence: CASSPRTGTSGRPYNEQFF. DNA of the CDR3: TGTGCCAGCAGTCCACGGACGGGGACTAGCGGGAGACCCTACAATGAGCAGTTCTTC. The entire variable domain, with the rest obtained from reference TRBV28 and TRBJ2-1, is as follows: DVKVTQSSRYLVKRTGEKVFLECVQDMDHENMFWYRQDPGLGLRLIYFSYDVKMKEKGDIPEGYSVSREKKERFSLILESASTNQTSMYLCASSPRTGTSGRPYNEQFFGPGTRLTVL.